The rows below give T cell receptor beta chains drawn from one sample of a study of T cells in Graves' hyperthyroidism and ophthalmopathy. One entry per CDR3 protein, called by TCRdb with MiXCR from the multiplex PCR reads. The sample carries roughly 500,000 distinct CDR3 sequences, 35% to 55% recorded once. Sequencing used peripheral blood or thyroid tissue (not recorded which). Every receptor here comes from an adult woman with Graves' disease, either hyperthyroidism or ophthalmopathy (not recorded which). CDR3s leave out the opening cysteine and the closing phenylalanine or tryptophan. A row's size may be missing; if present it is once, few, many or a size class.

size: .
length: 11
V: TRBV19
J: TRBJ1-1
CDR3: ASTDRINTEAF

size: .
length: 12
V: TRBV20-1
J: TRBJ2-3
CDR3: SALGPRDTDTQY

size: .
length: 11
V: TRBV5-6
J: TRBJ1-3
CDR3: ASRDRAGYTIY

size: .
length: 12
V: TRBV9
J: TRBJ2-7
CDR3: ASSPRGGTYEQY

size: .
length: 18
V: TRBV11-2
J: TRBJ2-5
CDR3: ASSLVLGLGRGDTGETQY

size: .
length: 13
V: TRBV12-3/TRBV12-4
J: TRBJ1-4
CDR3: ASSTGGRDNEKLF

size: many
length: 12
V: TRBV7-9
J: TRBJ1-4
CDR3: ASSWGATNEKLF

size: .
length: 12
V: TRBV15
J: TRBJ2-5
CDR3: ATSGPQRQETQY

size: .
length: 10
V: TRBV12-3/TRBV12-4
J: TRBJ1-3
CDR3: ASASSGNTIY

size: .
length: 13
V: TRBV5-1
J: TRBJ2-5
CDR3: ASSPKLTVPDTQY

size: .
length: 11
V: TRBV7-8
J: TRBJ2-5
CDR3: ASSPGGGTRSD

size: many
length: 13
V: TRBV7-2
J: TRBJ2-7
CDR3: ASSYPDRGRFEQY

size: .
length: 15
V: TRBV2
J: TRBJ2-2
CDR3: ASSEGETLAGGGELF

size: .
length: 11
V: TRBV29-1
J: TRBJ1-1
CDR3: SLQVGGNTEAF

size: .
length: 13
V: TRBV6-5
J: TRBJ1-6
CDR3: ASSLVRGHGGPLH

size: many
length: 12
V: TRBV5-1
J: TRBJ2-2
CDR3: ASSFRVDTGELF

size: .
length: 16
V: TRBV12-3/TRBV12-4
J: TRBJ2-7
CDR3: ASSQEAQRRGHHYEQY

size: once
length: 13
V: TRBV15
J: TRBJ1-2
CDR3: ATSSEGPVNYGYT

size: .
length: 12
V: TRBV6-5
J: TRBJ1-5
CDR3: ASNRQGKGQPQH

size: .
length: 11
V: TRBV7-3
J: TRBJ2-1
CDR3: ASSPGTRYEQF

size: many
length: 11
V: TRBV15
J: TRBJ1-1
CDR3: ATSRVGSTEAF

size: .
length: 13
V: TRBV24-1
J: TRBJ2-7
CDR3: ATSDEAGGSYEQY

size: few
length: 7
V: TRBV15
J: TRBJ1-1
CDR3: ATSRGAD

size: many
length: 12
V: TRBV20-1
J: TRBJ2-5
CDR3: SARWGGIQETQY